This T cell receptor beta chain came from a study of T cell responses to AZD1222 COVID-19 vaccine (dated by TCRdb to about 2021). About the full investigation: AZD1222 recipients given second doses at about 4 weeks or at about 12 weeks were pooled, since spike-specific TCR depth and breadth were not found to differ between the two schedules. TCR sequencing covered over 230 trial participants: 200 to 220 given two doses of AZD1222 and around 26 given two doses of MenACWY control vaccine. Trial participants were enrolled into age subgroups of 18-55, 56-69 and 70-plus years, which contained approximately 150, 30 and 60 TCR-sequenced participants, respectively.

As regards this clone: This receptor's antigen is unknown. Within one base of it there is no much larger clone, and no base qualities were kept.

In the germline V gene (reference sequence), CDR1 corresponds to MNHEY and CDR2 to SMNVEV. The CDR3 runs 15 residues from the cysteine to the phenylalanine. CDR3 DNA is the only sequence kept; it has 45 bases, read in frame from the first base. V sheds 5 bases and J sheds 0 bases, leaving 11 bases between their ends. The CDR3 regions of human TCRbeta chains were analyzed by immunosequencing. As for the original processing: TCRs in the repertoires were matched against a reference library of SARS-CoV-2-specific TCRs that had been generated with the MIRA antigen-specificity platform. Breadth was defined as the fraction of unique TCRs that were SARS-CoV-2-associated. Depth was defined as the fraction of total T cells that were SARS-CoV-2-associated. Using the MIRA data, each spike-specific TCR was mapped to the spike region that the TCR reacts to and placed in a CD4 or CD8 class. Log10-transformed breadth and depth values were compared by one-way ANOVA with Sidak's multiple comparisons tests. Held by TCRdb, this immuneACCESS table contains in-frame sequences only and omits some clones. Under half of the omission traces to an unresolved V gene where checked; the cause of the rest is unknown. For V, J and clone size, that table is used; D and trimming come from the DNA. Counted in this sample were more than 250,000 clones; just over 90% of them appeared once. The ten largest account for 0.5% to 0.65% of the sample.

Per the publication, the time point label means: baseline before first vaccination. Samples from vaccinated people were obtained from the UK trials COV001 and COV002, which included a single-blind randomized controlled phase 2/3 trial of AZD1222 (ChAdOx1 nCoV-19) in healthy adults. For TCRbeta chain sequencing, PBMC samples were collected from trial participants at day 0 and at day 28 after the second dose. General conclusions and limits of the study: Conclusions about previously exposed vaccinees are limited, since just 5 or 6 AZD1222 recipients were seropositive for SARS-CoV-2 at baseline. After two AZD1222 doses, spike-specific TCR breadth and depth were significantly higher than at day 0 and than in MenACWY recipients. The 56-69-year group was small, and its depth increase did not reach significance, likely because of low power. Reportedly, almost half of the unique spike-specific TCRs recognized epitopes lying outside the regions that are mutated in the B.1.351 and B.1.1.7 variants. Vaccine-associated CD4 TCRs spanned the whole spike protein, with dominant responses in regions 160-218 and 743-854. Because no samples from the day 14 peak response were available, repertoires could be characterized only after the peak T cell response. Participants were mostly white British, with more females than males. The authors suggested clonal diversity may have been underestimated.

The TCR originated in an adult in good health. The chain uses TRBV27 and TRBJ1-3; the D gene lacks a confident call. This specimen consisted of peripheral blood, obtained on day 0 of AZD1222 vaccination. The nucleotide sequence is TGTGCCAGCAGTCCCAGTACGAGCTCTGGAAACACCATATATTTT. The translation is CASSPSTSSGNTIYF.